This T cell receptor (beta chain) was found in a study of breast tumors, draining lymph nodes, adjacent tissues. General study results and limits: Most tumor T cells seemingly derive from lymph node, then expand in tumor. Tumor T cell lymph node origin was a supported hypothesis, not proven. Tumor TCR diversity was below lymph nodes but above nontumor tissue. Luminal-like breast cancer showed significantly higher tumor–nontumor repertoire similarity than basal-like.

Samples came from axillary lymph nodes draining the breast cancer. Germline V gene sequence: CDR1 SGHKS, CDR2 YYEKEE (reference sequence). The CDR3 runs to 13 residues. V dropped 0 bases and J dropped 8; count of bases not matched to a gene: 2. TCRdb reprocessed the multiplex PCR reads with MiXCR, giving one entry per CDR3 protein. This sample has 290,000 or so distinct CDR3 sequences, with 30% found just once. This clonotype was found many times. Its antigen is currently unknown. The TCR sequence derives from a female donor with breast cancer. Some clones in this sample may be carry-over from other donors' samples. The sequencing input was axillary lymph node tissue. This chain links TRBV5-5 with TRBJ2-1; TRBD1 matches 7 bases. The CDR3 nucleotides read TGTGCCAGCAGCTTGGCCGGACAGGATGAGCAGTTCTTC. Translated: CASSLAGQDEQFF.